These 25 T cell receptor beta chains came from one sample sequenced in a study of blood T cell repertoires in COVID-19. Sequencing used immunoSEQ multiplex PCR; TCRdb keeps in-frame clones, though not all of them. The profile covers more than 150,000 clones, with around 80% appearing a single time and roughly 14% taken by the ten largest. Material for sequencing was PBMCs or T cells enriched from blood (not recorded which). These receptors came from a man in his fifties or sixties who had been exposed to COVID-19.

This chain uses TRBV3-1 (or the pseudogene TRBV3-2) with TRBJ1-1, with D uncertain. Germline V gives CDR1 LGHDT, CDR2 YNNKEL (reference sequence). CDR3 size: 15 residues. Trimming removed 4 bases from V and 0 bases from J, with 12 bases in between. In DNA form, the CDR3 reads TGTGCCAGCAGCCTCCGACCGACTGTGAACACTGAAGCTTTCTTT. It codes for CASSLRPTVNTEAFF.

V gene TRBV2 combines with J gene TRBJ2-6; D might be TRBD2 (5 bases). The CDR3 spans 16 residues. V gave up 4 bases and J gave up 0 bases, with 10 bases separating them. CDR1 and CDR2 (germline): SNHLY, FYNNEI. The CDR3 sequence is CASSVLGLSGANVLTF. In nucleotides, the CDR3 is TGTGCCAGCAGTGTACTAGGGCTCTCTGGGGCCAACGTCCTGACTTTC. Full variable domain (missing parts from reference TRBV2 and TRBJ2-6): EPEVTQTPSHQVTQMGQEVILRCVPISNHLYFYWYRQILGQKVEFLVSFYNNEISEKSEIFDDQFSVERPDGSNFTLKIRSTKLEDSAMYFCASSVLGLSGANVLTFGAGSRLTVL.

The CDR3 DNA follows: TGTGCCAGCGGGAGGACCGGCGGAAACACCATATATTTT. Translation: CASGRTGGNTIYF. The chain couples TRBV12-3 or TRBV12-4 to TRBJ1-3, with D hard to call. The germline V and J ends were trimmed by 8 bases and 4 bases, with 12 bases remaining between them. The CDR3 sequence is 13 residues long.

V and J are TRBV9 and TRBJ1-1, with D unclear. Germline V gives CDR1 SGDLS, CDR2 YYNGEE. The CDR3 is 15 amino acids. The V gene lost 0 bases and the J gene lost 4 bases, with 13 bases spanning the gap. The CDR3 loop reads CASSVGGGYSTEAFF. DNA for the CDR3: TGTGCCAGCAGCGTAGGTGGCGGGTACTCCACTGAAGCTTTCTTT. The variable domain in full, with the rest retrieved from reference TRBV9 and TRBJ1-1, is DSGVTQTPKHLITATGQRVTLRCSPRSGDLSVYWYQQSLDQGLQFLIQYYNGEERAKGNILERFSAQQFPDLHSELNLSSLELGDSALYFCASSVGGGYSTEAFFGQGTRLTVV.

J is TRBJ2-7 and V is TRBV30, with TRBD2 identical over 7 bases. The V gene end was trimmed by 2 bases and the J gene end by 0 bases; junction bases not matched to a gene: 4. The CDR3 runs 14 residues. CDR1 is GTSNPN, CDR2 SVGIG, per germline (reference sequence). For the CDR3, the DNA is TGTGCCTGGAGTCTGGGAGGGAGCTCCTACGAGCAGTACTTC. Protein sequence: CAWSLGGSSYEQYF.

The chain recombines TRBV3-1 (or the pseudogene TRBV3-2) with TRBJ1-1, with 7 bases lining up with TRBD1. This CDR3 is 13 amino acids long. From germline, CDR1 is LGHDT and CDR2 YNNKEL (reference sequence). The V segment lost 1 base and the J segment 9 bases; nucleotides outside the gene matches: 5. CDR3 in amino acids: CASSQGQGWQAFF. The DNA for the CDR3 is TGTGCCAGCAGCCAAGGACAGGGATGGCAAGCTTTCTTT.

The sample holds one count of this clone. This chain connects TRBV30 to TRBJ1-1, with a possible D match to TRBD1 (6 bases). The CDR3 covers 13 residues. The germline CDR1 and CDR2 sequences are GTSNPN and SVGIG (reference sequence). Trimming took 4 bases from V and 5 from J, leaving 14 bases between them. Here the CDR3 reads CAWIWGGRTEAFF. Written as DNA, the CDR3 is TGTGCCTGGATTTGGGGGGGCAGGACTGAAGCTTTCTTT.

The count of this clone is one. The chain couples TRBV13 to TRBJ2-7; 8 bases agree with TRBD2. With 5 bases clipped from V and 0 bases from J, the junction kept 6 bases outside the gene matches. The CDR3 runs 15 residues. CDR1 is PRHDT, CDR2 FYEKMQ, per germline (reference sequence). Here the CDR3 reads CASSPKRGNSYEQYF. In nucleotides, the CDR3 is TGTGCCAGCAGCCCAAAGCGGGGGAACTCCTACGAGCAGTACTTC.

The CDR3 sequence: CASSGTGARGHEQYF. Written as DNA, the CDR3 is TGCGCCAGCAGCGGGACAGGGGCAAGGGGCCACGAGCAGTACTTC. The chain carries TRBV5-1 and TRBJ2-7; 10 positions match TRBD1. The CDR3 covers 15 residues. Trimming cost V 4 bases and J 5 bases; bases outside gene matches: 9. Germline V gives CDR1 SGHRS, CDR2 YFSETQ. Full variable domain (remainder filled in from reference TRBV5-1 and TRBJ2-7): KAGVTQTPRYLIKTRGQQVTLSCSPISGHRSVSWYQQTPGQGLQFLFEYFSETQRNKGNFPGRFSGRQFSNSRSEMNVSTLELGDSALYLCASSGTGARGHEQYFGPGTRLTVT.

This chain joins TRBV10-1 and TRBJ2-7; TRBD2 matches 7 bases. Germline CDR1 WNHNN, CDR2 SYGVQD (reference sequence). Germline trimming cut 6 bases from V and 6 bases from J; bases unmatched to any gene: 11. The CDR3 extends over 14 amino acids. The CDR3 DNA is TGCGCCAGCAGCCCAGGACTAGTTCCTCCCGAGCAGTACTTC. Protein sequence: CASSPGLVPPEQYF.

Many counts were recorded for this clone. The chain combines TRBV25-1 with TRBJ1-2; D possibly corresponds to TRBD1 (5 bases). The CDR3 runs to 16 residues. Germline CDR1 MGHDK, CDR2 SYGVNS. Between the trimmed V and J ends, which lost 1 base and 7 bases, there was a span of 19 bases. CDR3: CASSESGTGVLGGYTF. The CDR3 DNA reads TGTGCCAGCAGTGAATCGGGCACGGGGGTATTGGGTGGCTACACCTTC.

This clone was picked up one time. The gene calls are TRBV13 and TRBJ2-7, with 8 positions matching TRBD2. V lost 5 bases, J lost 5 bases, and 8 bases stayed unmatched. The germline V gene has CDR1 PRHDT and CDR2 FYEKMQ (reference sequence). CDR3 length: 14 amino acids. CDR3 bases: TGTGCCAGCAGCCCCTGGGGTAGCGGGAACGAGCAGTACTTC. This sequence encodes CASSPWGSGNEQYF. The full variable domain, in which reference TRBV13 and TRBJ2-7 provide the parts outside the CDR3, is AAGVIQSPRHLIKEKRETATLKCYPIPRHDTVYWYQQGPGQDPQFLISFYEKMQSDKGSIPDRFSAQQFSDYHSELNMSSLELGDSALYFCASSPWGSGNEQYFGPGTRLTVT.

V is TRBV7-8 and J is TRBJ1-1; D gene unclear. V dropped 5 bases and J dropped 0 bases, with 13 bases sitting between them. The CDR3 spans 15 residues. CDR1 and CDR2 from the germline V gene are SGHVS and FQNEAQ. CDR3: CASSPGGPLNTEAFF. CDR3 sequence (DNA): TGTGCCAGCAGCCCCGGCGGGCCACTGAACACTGAAGCTTTCTTT.

V usage is TRBV5-1 and J usage is TRBJ2-7; 9 bases line up with TRBD1. The CDR3 length is 16 residues. Germline lookup yields CDR1 SGHRS and CDR2 YFSETQ. V trimming: 0 bases; J trimming: 3 bases; junction bases outside the gene matches: 7. CDR3 in DNA: TGCGCCAGCAGCTTGGATGTTTGGGACAGGGACTACGAGCAGTACTTC. This sequence encodes CASSLDVWDRDYEQYF.

The chain recombines TRBV29-1 with TRBJ1-2; TRBD1 matches at 8 bases. CDR1 is SQVTM and CDR2 is ANQGSEA in the germline V gene. V was clipped by 6 bases and J by 6 bases; unmatched bases: 6. CDR3 length: 12 residues. CDR3 DNA: TGCAGCGTCGACAGGGGAGAGCATGGCTACACCTTC. Amino acids: CSVDRGEHGYTF.

The chain is built from TRBV29-1 and TRBJ1-1, with D unclear. Germline CDR1 is SQVTM and CDR2 is ANQGSEA. The CDR3 length is 13 residues. Between the trimmed V and J ends, which lost 5 bases and 0 bases, there was a span of 10 bases. In nucleotides, the CDR3 is TGCAGCGTTCGTCCGAGCATGAACACTGAAGCTTTCTTT. It is translated as CSVRPSMNTEAFF. Looking up the rest from reference TRBV29-1 and TRBJ1-1 gives the full variable domain: SAVISQKPSRDICQRGTSLTIQCQVDSQVTMMFWYRQQPGQSLTLIATANQGSEATYESGFVIDKFPISRPNLTFSTLTVSNMSPEDSSIYLCSVRPSMNTEAFFGQGTRLTVV.

The chain joins TRBV6-5 to TRBJ1-2; D unresolved. Trimming removed 6 bases from V and 3 bases from J, with 11 bases in between. This CDR3 has 13 residues. The germline V gene encodes CDR1 MNHEY and CDR2 SVGAGI. CDR3 sequence reads: CASRPVSDYGYTF. The CDR3 DNA reads TGTGCCAGCAGGCCCGTTTCGGACTATGGCTACACCTTC.

This chain joins TRBV6-1 and TRBJ2-3, with 12 bases matching TRBD2. Germline V lookup: CDR1 MNHNS, CDR2 SASEGT. This CDR3 is 19 amino acids long. The ends lost 1 base at V and 3 bases at J; junction bases unmatched: 11. DNA of the CDR3: TGTGCCAGCAGTGAAGAGGCTTTGGGACTAGCGGGTTTGACAGATACGCAGTATTTT. It codes for CASSEEALGLAGLTDTQYF.

J is TRBJ1-4 and V is TRBV7-8; TRBD1 agrees at 7 bases. The junction had 5 bases not matched to a gene; V was cut back by 1 base and J by 6 bases. The length of the CDR3 is 15 residues. CDR1 is SGHVS, CDR2 FQNEAQ, per germline. The CDR3 coding sequence is TGTGCCAGCAGCTTAGGTAGGGGGCGACATGAAAAACTGTTTTTT. As protein: CASSLGRGRHEKLFF.

J is TRBJ2-1 and V is TRBV24-1; 9 bases line up with TRBD1. Looked up from germline, CDR1 is KGHDR and CDR2 is SFDVKD. The CDR3 sequence is 15 residues long. Trimming at V came to 2 bases and at J to 7 bases, leaving 5 bases not matched to a gene. CDR3 coding DNA: TGTGCCACCAGTGATTCGGGACAGGGTGCAAATGAGCAGTTCTTC. Protein product: CATSDSGQGANEQFF.

The chain carries TRBV20-1 and TRBJ1-5; D remains unclear. CDR1 DFQATT and CDR2 SNEGSKA come from the germline V gene (reference sequence). The V end was cut by 3 bases, the J end by 4 bases, with 7 bases between. This CDR3 is built from 12 residues. The CDR3 region is CSASRVNQPQHF. DNA of the CDR3: TGCAGTGCTAGTCGGGTAAATCAGCCCCAGCATTTT.

The chain joins TRBV7-2 to TRBJ2-5; TRBD2 matches at 15 bases. V dropped 5 bases and J dropped 7; count of bases not matched to a gene: 8. This CDR3 contains 16 residues. CDR1 is SGHTA, CDR2 FQGNSA, per germline. The CDR3 DNA sequence: TGTGCCAGCAGCCCCGGACTAGCGGGAGGGACGGGGACCCAGTACTTC. Translated, it gives CASSPGLAGGTGTQYF.

The chain joins TRBV19 to TRBJ2-2, with TRBD2 identical over 10 bases. After removal of 8 bases from V and 4 bases from J, the junction contained 10 bases not matched to a gene. The CDR3 spans 16 residues. Germline values: CDR1 LNHDA, CDR2 SQIVND (reference sequence). CDR3: CASEREGHRGTGELFF. CDR3 DNA: TGTGCCAGTGAGCGGGAGGGCCATCGGGGCACCGGGGAGCTGTTTTTT.

V and J are TRBV2 and TRBJ1-5, with TRBD1 as a possible D gene (5 bases). V was cut by 5 bases and J by 7 bases, with 15 bases left in between. Germline assignment: CDR1 SNHLY and CDR2 FYNNEI. This CDR3 is built from 14 residues. Here the CDR3 DNA reads TGTGCCAGCAGTACCTACGGGGGGGGACAGCCCCAGCATTTT. Protein product: CASSTYGGGQPQHF.

The rearrangement uses TRBV2 and TRBJ1-5; TRBD1 aligns across 7 bases. The CDR3 extends over 16 amino acids. With V trimmed by 4 bases and J by 2 bases, 8 bases remained unmatched. Germline values: CDR1 SNHLY, CDR2 FYNNEI. The CDR3 nucleotides read TGTGCCAGCAGTGCCGTCCCGGGGACAGGCAATCAGCCCCAGCATTTT. Amino acids: CASSAVPGTGNQPQHF.